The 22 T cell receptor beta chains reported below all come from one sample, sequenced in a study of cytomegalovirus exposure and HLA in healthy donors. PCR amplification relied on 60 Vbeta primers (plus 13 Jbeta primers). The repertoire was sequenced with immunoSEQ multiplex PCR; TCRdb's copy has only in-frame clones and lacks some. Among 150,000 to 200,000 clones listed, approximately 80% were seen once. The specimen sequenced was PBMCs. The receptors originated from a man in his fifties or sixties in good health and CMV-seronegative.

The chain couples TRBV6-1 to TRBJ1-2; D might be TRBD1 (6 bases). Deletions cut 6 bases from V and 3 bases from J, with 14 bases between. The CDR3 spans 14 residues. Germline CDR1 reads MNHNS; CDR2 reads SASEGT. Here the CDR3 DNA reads TGTGCCAGCAGCGTCCGGGGGGCGGACTATGGCTACACCTTC. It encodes CASSVRGADYGYTF.

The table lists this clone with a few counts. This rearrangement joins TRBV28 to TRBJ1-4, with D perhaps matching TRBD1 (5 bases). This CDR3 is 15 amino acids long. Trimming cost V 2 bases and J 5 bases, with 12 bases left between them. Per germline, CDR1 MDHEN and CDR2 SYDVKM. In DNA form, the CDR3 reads TGTGCCAGCAGTTTACCCGGGGGAATAAATGAAAAACTGTTTTTT. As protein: CASSLPGGINEKLFF.

The DNA of the CDR3 is TGTGCCAGCAGCGTAGGCGGGTCGGTTGAGCAGTTCTTC. It specifies CASSVGGSVEQFF. The chain has TRBV9 and TRBJ2-1; D might be TRBD2 (5 bases). The length of the CDR3 is 13 residues. Germline V gene data show CDR1 as SGDLS and CDR2 as YYNGEE. Trimming shortened V by 0 bases and J by 9 bases, and 10 bases separated the two germline ends.

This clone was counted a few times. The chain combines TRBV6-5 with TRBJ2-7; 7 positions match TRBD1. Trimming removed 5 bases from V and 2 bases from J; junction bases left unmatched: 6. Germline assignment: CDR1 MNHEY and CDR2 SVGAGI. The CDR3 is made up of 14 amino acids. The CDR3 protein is CASSPPGQPYEQYF. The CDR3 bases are TGTGCCAGCAGTCCTCCGGGACAGCCCTACGAGCAGTACTTC.

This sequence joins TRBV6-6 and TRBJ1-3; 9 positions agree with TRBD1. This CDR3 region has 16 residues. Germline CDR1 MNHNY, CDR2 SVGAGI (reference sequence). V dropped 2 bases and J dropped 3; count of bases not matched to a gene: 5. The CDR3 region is CASSYIGQGSGNTIYF. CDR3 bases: TGTGCCAGCAGTTACATAGGACAGGGGAGTGGAAACACCATATATTTT.

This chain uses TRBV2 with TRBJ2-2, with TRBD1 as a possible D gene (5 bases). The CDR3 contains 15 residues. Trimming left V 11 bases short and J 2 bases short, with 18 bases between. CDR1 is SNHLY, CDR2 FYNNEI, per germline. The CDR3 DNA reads TGTGCCGTAACACTCACAGGTGTAAACACCGGGGAGCTGTTTTTT. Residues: CAVTLTGVNTGELFF.

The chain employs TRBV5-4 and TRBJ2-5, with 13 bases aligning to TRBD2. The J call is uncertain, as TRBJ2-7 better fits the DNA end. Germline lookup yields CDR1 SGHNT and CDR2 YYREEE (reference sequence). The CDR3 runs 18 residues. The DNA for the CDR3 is TGTGCCAGCACCCGGGGGACTAGCGGGGCCCTGAGCTCCTACGAGCAGTACTTC. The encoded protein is CASTRGTSGALSSYEQYF.

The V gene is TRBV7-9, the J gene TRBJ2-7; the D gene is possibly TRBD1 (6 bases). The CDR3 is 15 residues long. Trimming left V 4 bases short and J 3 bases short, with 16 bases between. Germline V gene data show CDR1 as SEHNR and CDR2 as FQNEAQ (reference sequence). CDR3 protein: CASSSHREWVYEQYF. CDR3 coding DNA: TGTGCCAGCAGCTCTCACAGGGAGTGGGTCTACGAGCAGTACTTC.

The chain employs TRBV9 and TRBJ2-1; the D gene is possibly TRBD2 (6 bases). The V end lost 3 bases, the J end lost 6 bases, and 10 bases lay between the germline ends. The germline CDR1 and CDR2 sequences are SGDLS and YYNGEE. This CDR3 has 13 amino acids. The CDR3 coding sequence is TGTGCCAGCAGCGATTTCGGGGGCAATGAGCAGTTCTTC. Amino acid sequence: CASSDFGGNEQFF.

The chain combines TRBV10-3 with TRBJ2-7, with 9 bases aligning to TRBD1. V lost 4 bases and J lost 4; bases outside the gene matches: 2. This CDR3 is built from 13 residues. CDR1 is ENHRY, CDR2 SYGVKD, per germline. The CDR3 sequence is CAISGDRGYEQYF. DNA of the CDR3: TGTGCCATCAGTGGAGACAGGGGGTACGAGCAGTACTTC.

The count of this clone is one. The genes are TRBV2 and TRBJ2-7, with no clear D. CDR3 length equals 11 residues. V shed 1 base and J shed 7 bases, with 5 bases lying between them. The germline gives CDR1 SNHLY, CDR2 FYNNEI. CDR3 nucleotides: TGTGCCAGCAGTGAAGTTCGGGAGCAGTACTTC. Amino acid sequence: CASSEVREQYF.

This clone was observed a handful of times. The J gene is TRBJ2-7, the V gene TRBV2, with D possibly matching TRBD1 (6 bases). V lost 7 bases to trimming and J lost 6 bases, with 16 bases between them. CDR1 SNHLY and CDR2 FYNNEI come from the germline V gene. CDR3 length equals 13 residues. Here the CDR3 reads CASISQGRGEQYF. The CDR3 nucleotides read TGTGCCAGCATTTCACAGGGTCGGGGCGAGCAGTACTTC.

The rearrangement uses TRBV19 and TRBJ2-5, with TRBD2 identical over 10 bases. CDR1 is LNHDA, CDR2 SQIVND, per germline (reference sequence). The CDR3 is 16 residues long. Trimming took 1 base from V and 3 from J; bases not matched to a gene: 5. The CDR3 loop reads CASSIGRLAGEETQYF. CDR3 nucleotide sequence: TGTGCCAGTAGTATAGGGCGGCTAGCGGGGGAAGAGACCCAGTACTTC.

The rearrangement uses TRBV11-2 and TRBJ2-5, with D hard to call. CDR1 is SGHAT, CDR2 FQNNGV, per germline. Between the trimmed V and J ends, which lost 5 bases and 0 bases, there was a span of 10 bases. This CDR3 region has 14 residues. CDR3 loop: CASSASINQETQYF. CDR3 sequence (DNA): TGTGCCAGCAGCGCGTCCATTAACCAAGAGACCCAGTACTTC.

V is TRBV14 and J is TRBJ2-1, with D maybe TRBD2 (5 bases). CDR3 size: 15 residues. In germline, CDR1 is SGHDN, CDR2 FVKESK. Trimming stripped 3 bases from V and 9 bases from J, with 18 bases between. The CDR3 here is CASSQIPLSGTEQFF. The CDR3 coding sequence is TGTGCCAGCAGCCAGATCCCTTTATCGGGAACTGAGCAGTTCTTC.

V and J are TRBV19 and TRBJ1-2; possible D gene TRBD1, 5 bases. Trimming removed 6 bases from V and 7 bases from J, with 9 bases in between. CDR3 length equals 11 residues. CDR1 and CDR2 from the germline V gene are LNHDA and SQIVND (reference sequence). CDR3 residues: CASRKTVGYTF. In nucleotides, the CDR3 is TGTGCCAGTAGGAAGACAGTTGGCTACACCTTC.

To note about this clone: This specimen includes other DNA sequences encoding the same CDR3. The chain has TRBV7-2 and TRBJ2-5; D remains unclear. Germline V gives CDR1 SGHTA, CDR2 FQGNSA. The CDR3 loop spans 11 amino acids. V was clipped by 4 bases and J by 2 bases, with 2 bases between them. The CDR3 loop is CASSSQETQYF. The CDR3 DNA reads TGTGCCAGCAGCTCACAAGAGACCCAGTACTTC.

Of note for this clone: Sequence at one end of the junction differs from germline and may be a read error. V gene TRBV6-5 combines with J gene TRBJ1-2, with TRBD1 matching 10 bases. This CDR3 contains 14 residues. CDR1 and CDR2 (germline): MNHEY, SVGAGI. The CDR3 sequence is CASSYAGTGERGVF. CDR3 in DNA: TGTGCCAGCAGTTACGCCGGGACAGGGGAAAGGGGGGTCTTC.

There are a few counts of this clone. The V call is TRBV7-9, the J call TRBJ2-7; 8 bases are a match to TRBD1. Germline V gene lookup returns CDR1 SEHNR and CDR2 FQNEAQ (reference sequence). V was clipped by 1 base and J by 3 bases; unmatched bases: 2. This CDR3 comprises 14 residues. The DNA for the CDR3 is TGTGCCAGCAGCTTAGGGACAGGGTACTACGAGCAGTACTTC. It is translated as CASSLGTGYYEQYF.

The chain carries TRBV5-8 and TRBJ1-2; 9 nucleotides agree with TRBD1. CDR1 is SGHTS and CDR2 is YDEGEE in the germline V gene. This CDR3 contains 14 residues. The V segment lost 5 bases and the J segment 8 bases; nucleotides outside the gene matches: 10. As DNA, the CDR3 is TGTGCCAGCAGGCGGACAGGGGCGGCGGAGGGCTACACCTTC. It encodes CASRRTGAAEGYTF.

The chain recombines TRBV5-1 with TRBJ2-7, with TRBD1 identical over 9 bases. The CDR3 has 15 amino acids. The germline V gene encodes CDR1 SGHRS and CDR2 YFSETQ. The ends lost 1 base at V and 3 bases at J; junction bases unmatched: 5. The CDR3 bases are TGCGCCAGCAGCTTGCGCCGACAGGGGGACTACGAGCAGTACTTC. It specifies CASSLRRQGDYEQYF.

The chain's CDR3 is CASMLAGGPPSYEQYF. CDR3 sequence (DNA): TGTGCCAGCATGCTAGCGGGAGGACCACCTTCCTACGAGCAGTACTTC. The chain links TRBV28 to TRBJ2-7, with 11 bases matching TRBD2. With 7 bases clipped from V and 1 base from J, the junction kept 9 bases outside the gene matches. Germline V lookup: CDR1 MDHEN, CDR2 SYDVKM. The CDR3 totals 16 residues.